The next 27 T cell receptor beta chains were all read from a single sample in a study of technical replicates of blood from a handful of donors. The method was immunoSEQ multiplex PCR; TCRdb's version includes in-frame clones alone and lacks a portion of them. The sample has 45,000 to 50,000 clones; roughly nine tenths are singletons. Material for sequencing was PBMCs. Receptors were obtained from a human donor in good health. Some clones in this sample may be carry-over from other donors' samples.

The chain has TRBV27 and TRBJ2-7; D is possibly TRBD1 (6 bases). Per the germline V gene, CDR1 is MNHEY and CDR2 is SMNVEV (reference sequence). This CDR3 is built from 13 residues. Trimming cost V 4 bases and J 0 bases, with 7 bases left between them. The CDR3 DNA follows: TGTGCCAGCAGTTGGGACACCTCCTACGAGCAGTACTTC. Protein: CASSWDTSYEQYF.

The rearrangement uses TRBV7-9 and TRBJ2-5; tentative D call: TRBD2 (6 bases). The CDR3 extends over 16 amino acids. Germline V gene sequence: CDR1 SEHNR, CDR2 FQNEAQ (reference sequence). V lost 5 bases, J lost 0 bases, and 16 bases lay in between. The CDR3 reads CASSVQRRGYQETQYF. DNA for the CDR3: TGTGCCAGCAGCGTTCAGCGGAGGGGTTACCAAGAGACCCAGTACTTC.

The chain couples TRBV7-8 to TRBJ1-5; tentative D call: TRBD1 (5 bases). This CDR3 contains 16 residues. Germline V CDR1 and CDR2: SGHVS, FQNEAQ. The V end lost 1 base, the J end lost 6 bases, and 16 bases lay between the germline ends. The DNA for the CDR3 is TGTGCCAGCAGCTTAGAGGGGCGAAGAGATGGTCAGCCCCAGCATTTT. It translates to CASSLEGRRDGQPQHF.

V is TRBV7-2 and J is TRBJ1-1, with D maybe TRBD1 (5 bases). Germline CDR1 SGHTA, CDR2 FQGNSA. The CDR3 has 11 amino acids. Deletions cut 6 bases from V and 5 bases from J, with 7 bases between. In DNA, the CDR3 is TGTGCCAGCAGGGGGGGGACTGAAGCTTTCTTT. As protein: CASRGGTEAFF.

The rearrangement joins TRBV28 to TRBJ2-7; the match to TRBD2 covers 12 bases. The germline CDR1 and CDR2 sequences are MDHEN and SYDVKM. This CDR3 is built from 14 residues. The V gene end was trimmed by 6 bases and the J gene end by 5 bases; junction bases not matched to a gene: 5. The CDR3 protein is CASRPSGRAHEQYF. In nucleotides, the CDR3 is TGTGCCAGCAGACCTAGCGGGAGGGCCCACGAGCAGTACTTC.

This chain links TRBV30 with TRBJ1-5; tentative D call: TRBD1 (5 bases). The CDR3 totals 13 residues. Per the germline V gene, CDR1 is GTSNPN and CDR2 is SVGIG (reference sequence). V was clipped by 2 bases and J by 3 bases, with 8 bases between them. The chain's CDR3 is CAWSPDNNQPQHF. In nucleotides, the CDR3 is TGTGCCTGGAGTCCGGACAACAATCAGCCCCAGCATTTT.

This clone occurred once. The V and J genes are TRBV4-1 and TRBJ2-1; 7 bases match TRBD2. CDR3 length: 15 residues. The V gene end was trimmed by 4 bases and the J gene end by 9 bases; junction bases not matched to a gene: 12. CDR1 and CDR2 from the germline V gene are MGHRA and YSYEKL. Here the CDR3 reads CASSPLERGQSEQFF. The CDR3 DNA reads TGCGCCAGCAGCCCCTTGGAGCGGGGTCAAAGTGAGCAGTTCTTC.

The J gene is TRBJ2-1, the V gene TRBV7-2; 8 positions match TRBD2. The CDR3 spans 16 residues. J was trimmed by 5 bases and V by 2 bases; bases with no gene match: 8. Looked up from germline, CDR1 is SGHTA and CDR2 is FQGNSA. CDR3 in DNA: TGTGCCAGCAGCTTATACGTACGGGGGGGAAACAATGAGCAGTTCTTC. It is translated as CASSLYVRGGNNEQFF.

The chain combines TRBV7-6 with TRBJ1-5; 8 nucleotides align to TRBD1. The CDR3 has 15 residues. The V segment lost 7 bases and the J segment 4 bases; nucleotides outside the gene matches: 9. From germline, CDR1 is SGHVS and CDR2 FNYEAQ. The CDR3 protein is CASKESGGRNQPQHF. CDR3 nucleotides: TGTGCCAGCAAGGAATCAGGGGGCAGGAATCAGCCCCAGCATTTT. The entire variable domain, with the rest obtained from reference TRBV7-6 and TRBJ1-5, is as follows: GAGVSQSPRYKVTKRGQDVALRCDPISGHVSLYWYRQALGQGPEFLTYFNYEAQQDKSGLPNDRFSAERPEGSISTLTIQRTEQRDSAMYRCASKESGGRNQPQHFGDGTRLSIL.

The chain recombines TRBV2 with TRBJ1-2; TRBD1 aligns across 8 bases. Germline CDR1 is SNHLY and CDR2 is FYNNEI. V was pared by 6 bases and J by 6 bases, with 9 bases of the junction left unmatched. The CDR3 totals 14 residues. In DNA form, the CDR3 reads TGTGCCAGCAGCGCAGGGGGCGCTTCTGATGGCTACACCTTC. It yields the protein CASSAGGASDGYTF.

The chain couples TRBV29-1 to TRBJ2-1, with D hard to call. This CDR3 spans 10 amino acids. Germline CDR1 reads SQVTM; CDR2 reads ANQGSEA. V was pared by 5 bases and J by 7 bases, with 6 bases between. The CDR3, as DNA: TGCAGCGTTACCGAGAATGAGCAGTTCTTC. This codes for CSVTENEQFF.

The chain couples TRBV5-8 to TRBJ2-3, with TRBD1 as a possible D gene (5 bases). The germline V and J ends were trimmed by 3 bases and 10 bases, with 18 bases remaining between them. This CDR3 comprises 14 residues. Germline V gives CDR1 SGHTS, CDR2 YDEGEE. The CDR3 sequence is CASSSQSTIGAQYF. In DNA form, the CDR3 reads TGTGCCAGCAGCTCTCAGTCTACGATAGGGGCGCAGTATTTT.

This chain joins TRBV19 and TRBJ1-5, with D unresolved. Trimming took 2 bases from V and 7 from J, leaving 6 bases between them. This CDR3 has 12 residues. Germline lookup yields CDR1 LNHDA and CDR2 SQIVND (reference sequence). The chain's CDR3 is CASSIRGQPQHF. The CDR3 DNA reads as TGTGCCAGTAGTATACGAGGGCAGCCCCAGCATTTT.

J is TRBJ1-1 and V is TRBV6-6; unclear D gene. The length of the CDR3 is 13 residues. V was pared by 6 bases and J by 6 bases, with 14 bases between. Germline V CDR1 and CDR2: MNHNY, SVGAGI (reference sequence). In DNA form, the CDR3 reads TGTGCCAGCAGCCTGACATGGGAGTCTGAAGCTTTCTTT. This translates into CASSLTWESEAFF.

The chain links TRBV7-2 to TRBJ2-7; D is possibly TRBD2 (5 bases). The germline V gene has CDR1 SGHTA and CDR2 FQGNSA. This CDR3 has 13 residues. V was shortened by 5 bases and J by 3 bases, with 11 bases between the two germline ends. The CDR3 loop is CASSPEGFYEQYF. Written as DNA, the CDR3 is TGTGCCAGCAGCCCAGAGGGATTCTACGAGCAGTACTTC.

This chain connects TRBV29-1 to TRBJ2-1; 11 bases align to TRBD1. Germline CDR1 and CDR2: SQVTM and ANQGSEA. The CDR3 has 13 residues. CDR3 sequence reads: CTVGQGGYNEQFF. CDR3 bases: TGCACCGTGGGACAGGGGGGCTACAATGAGCAGTTCTTC.

This clone rates as medium-sized. The chain uses TRBV10-3 and TRBJ2-7; 7 bases are a match to TRBD1. V dropped 8 bases and J dropped 3; count of bases not matched to a gene: 7. CDR3 length: 13 residues. Germline values: CDR1 ENHRY, CDR2 SYGVKD. The CDR3 protein is CAIGDRELYEQYF. For the CDR3, the DNA is TGTGCCATCGGAGACAGGGAACTCTACGAGCAGTACTTC.

This sequence joins TRBV28 and TRBJ1-2; the D is unclear. Trimming removed 4 bases at V and 4 bases at J, with 4 bases between. CDR1 MDHEN and CDR2 SYDVKM come from the germline V gene. This CDR3 has 11 amino acids. CDR3 bases: TGTGCCAGCAGTTCTGTCTATGGCTACACCTTC. This sequence encodes CASSSVYGYTF.

The V gene is TRBV7-8, the J gene TRBJ2-5; 10 bases are shared with TRBD2. The CDR3 consists of 16 residues. Germline assignment: CDR1 SGHVS and CDR2 FQNEAQ. V lost 5 bases, J lost 9 bases, and 15 bases stayed unmatched. The CDR3 coding sequence is TGTGCCAGCAGCCTCCACCTAGCGGGGGCCATATCTTCCCAGTACTTC. The encoded protein is CASSLHLAGAISSQYF.

This sequence joins TRBV6-5 and TRBJ2-7, with TRBD2 matching 9 bases. Looked up from germline, CDR1 is MNHEY and CDR2 is SVGAGI. CDR3 length: 13 residues. V shed 8 bases, J shed 4 bases, and the junction held 6 bases outside the gene matches. The CDR3 spells CASGWAGGYEQYF. The CDR3 coding sequence is TGTGCCAGCGGGTGGGCGGGAGGGTACGAGCAGTACTTC.

The genes are TRBV7-3 and TRBJ2-7; D not resolved. CDR1 is SGHTA and CDR2 is FQGTGA in the germline V gene. There are 10 residues in the CDR3. The V gene lost 7 bases and the J gene lost 7 bases, with 8 bases spanning the gap. For the CDR3, the DNA is TGTGCCAGCAACTCGGAGGAGCAGTACTTC. It is translated as CASNSEEQYF.

The chain recombines TRBV6-5 with TRBJ1-1; D unclear. The V end lost 5 bases, the J end lost 1 base, and 11 bases lay between the germline ends. Germline CDR1 MNHEY, CDR2 SVGAGI. The CDR3 runs to 14 residues. The CDR3 loop is CASSRTNRNTEAFF. The CDR3 DNA sequence: TGTGCCAGCAGTCGAACGAACAGGAACACTGAAGCTTTCTTT.

The J gene is TRBJ2-3, the V gene TRBV4-2, with TRBD1 matching 9 bases. CDR1 LGHNA and CDR2 YNFKEQ come from the germline V gene. V was clipped by 5 bases and J by 3 bases; unmatched bases: 3. CDR3 length equals 14 residues. CDR3 coding DNA: TGTGCCAGCAGCAGGGGACAGGGAACAGATACGCAGTATTTT. Its protein is CASSRGQGTDTQYF.

The chain couples TRBV7-2 to TRBJ2-7; the D gene is possibly TRBD1 (6 bases). Trimming shortened V by 4 bases and J by 1 base, and 11 bases separated the two germline ends. The CDR3 spans 14 residues. Germline values: CDR1 SGHTA, CDR2 FQGNSA. In DNA, the CDR3 is TGTGCCAGCAGCTCCCTTAGGGGGTCCTACGAGCAGTACTTC. This codes for CASSSLRGSYEQYF.

The rearrangement joins TRBV18 to TRBJ1-2; D may be TRBD1 (5 bases). Germline CDR1 reads KGHSH; CDR2 reads LQKENI. The length of the CDR3 is 13 residues. Trimming cost V 3 bases and J 4 bases, with 9 bases left between them. CDR3 nucleotide sequence: TGTGCCAGCTCACCGGACAAGAGCTATGGCTACACCTTC. Protein product: CASSPDKSYGYTF.

CDR3 bases: TGCGCCAGCAGCCAAGGGTTGATAGCGGGAGTCAACACCGGGGAGCTGTTTTTT. It specifies CASSQGLIAGVNTGELFF. The V call is TRBV4-1, the J call TRBJ2-2; 9 bases align to TRBD2. Germline values: CDR1 MGHRA, CDR2 YSYEKL. The CDR3 covers 18 residues. The junction had 8 bases not matched to a gene; V was cut back by 1 base and J by 2 bases.

V is TRBV7-9 and J is TRBJ2-5; no reliable D call. This CDR3 is 13 amino acids long. Between the trimmed V and J ends, which lost 2 bases and 5 bases, there was a span of 9 bases. CDR1 is SEHNR and CDR2 is FQNEAQ in the germline V gene (reference sequence). CDR3 bases: TGTGCCAGCAGCTTAAGTTTCCAGGAGACCCAGTACTTC. Translation: CASSLSFQETQYF.